The present entry profiles one T cell receptor (beta chain) with its context. The data belong to a study of blood T cell repertoires in COVID-19. The CDR3 extends over 16 amino acids. Germline V gene sequence: CDR1 MDHEN, CDR2 SYDVKM. The junction had 11 bases not matched to a gene; V was cut back by 6 bases and J by 2 bases. The assay was immunoSEQ multiplex PCR, and TCRdb's table has in-frame clones only and misses some. The data contain 200,000 or so clones, 60% to 85% of them singletons. The chain links TRBV28 to TRBJ2-3; 7 nucleotides line up with TRBD1. This receptor was taken from a man aged 55 to 69 with active or convalescent COVID-19. Sequencing was performed on peripheral blood. CDR3 amino acids: CASSLRATGNTDTQYF. The CDR3, as DNA: TGTGCCAGCAGCCTTCGGGCGACAGGGAACACAGATACGCAGTATTTT.